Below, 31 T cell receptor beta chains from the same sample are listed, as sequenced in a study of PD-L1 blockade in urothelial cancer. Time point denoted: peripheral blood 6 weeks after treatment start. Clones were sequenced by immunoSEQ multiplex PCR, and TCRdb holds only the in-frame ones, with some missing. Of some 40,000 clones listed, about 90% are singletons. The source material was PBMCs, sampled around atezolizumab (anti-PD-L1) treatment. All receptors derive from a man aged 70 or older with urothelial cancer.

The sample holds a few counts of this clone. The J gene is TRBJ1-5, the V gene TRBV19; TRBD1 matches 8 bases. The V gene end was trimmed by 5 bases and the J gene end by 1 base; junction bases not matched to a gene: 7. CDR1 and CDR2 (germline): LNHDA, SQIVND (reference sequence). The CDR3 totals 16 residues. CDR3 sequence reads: CASSPTGGGSNQPQHF. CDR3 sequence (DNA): TGTGCCAGTAGTCCCACAGGGGGTGGAAGCAATCAGCCCCAGCATTTT.

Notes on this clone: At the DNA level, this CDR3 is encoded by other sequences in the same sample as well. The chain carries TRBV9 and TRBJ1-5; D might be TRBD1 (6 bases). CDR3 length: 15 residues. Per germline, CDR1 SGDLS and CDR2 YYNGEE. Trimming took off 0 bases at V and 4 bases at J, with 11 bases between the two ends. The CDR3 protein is CASSVGDTANQPQHF. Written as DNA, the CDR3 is TGTGCCAGCAGCGTAGGGGACACGGCTAATCAGCCCCAGCATTTT.

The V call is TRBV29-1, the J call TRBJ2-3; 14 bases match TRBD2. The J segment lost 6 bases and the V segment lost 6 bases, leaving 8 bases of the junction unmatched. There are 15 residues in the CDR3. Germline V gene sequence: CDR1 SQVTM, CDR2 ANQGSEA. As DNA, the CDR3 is TGCAGCGTCGAGACTAGCGGGAGGGCCCTGGATACGCAGTATTTT. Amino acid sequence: CSVETSGRALDTQYF.

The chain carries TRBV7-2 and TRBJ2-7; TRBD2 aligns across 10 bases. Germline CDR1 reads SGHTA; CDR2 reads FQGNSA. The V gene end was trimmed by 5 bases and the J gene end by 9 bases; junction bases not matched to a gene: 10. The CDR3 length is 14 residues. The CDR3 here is CASSPAGGPGAQYF. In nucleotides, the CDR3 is TGTGCCAGCAGCCCAGCGGGAGGGCCAGGGGCGCAGTACTTC. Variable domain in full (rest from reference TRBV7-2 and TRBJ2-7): GAGVSQSPSNKVTEKGKDVELRCDPISGHTALYWYRQSLGQGLEFLIYFQGNSAPDKSGLPSDRFSAERTGGSVSTLTIQRTQQEDSAVYLCASSPAGGPGAQYFGPGTRLTVT.

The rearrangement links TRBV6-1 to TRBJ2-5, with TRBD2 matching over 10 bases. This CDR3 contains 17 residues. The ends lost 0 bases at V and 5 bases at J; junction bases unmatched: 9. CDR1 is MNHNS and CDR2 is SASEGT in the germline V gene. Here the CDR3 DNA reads TGTGCCAGCAGTGAAGCTTTTAGCGGGAGGCCTCTGGAGACCCAGTACTTC. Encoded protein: CASSEAFSGRPLETQYF.

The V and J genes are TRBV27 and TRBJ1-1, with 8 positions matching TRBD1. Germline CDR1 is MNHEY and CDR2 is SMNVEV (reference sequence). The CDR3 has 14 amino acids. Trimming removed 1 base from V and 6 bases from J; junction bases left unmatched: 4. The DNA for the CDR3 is TGTGCCAGCAGTTTATGGCAGGGGGCCCCTGAAGCTTTCTTT. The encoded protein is CASSLWQGAPEAFF.

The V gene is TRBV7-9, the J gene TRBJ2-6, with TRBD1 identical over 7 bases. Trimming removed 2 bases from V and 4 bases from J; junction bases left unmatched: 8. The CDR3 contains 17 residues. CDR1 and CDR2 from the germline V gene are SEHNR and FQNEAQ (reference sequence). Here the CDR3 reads CASSLNRGLRGANVLTF. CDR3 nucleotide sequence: TGTGCCAGCAGCTTAAACAGGGGCCTAAGGGGGGCCAACGTCCTGACTTTC.

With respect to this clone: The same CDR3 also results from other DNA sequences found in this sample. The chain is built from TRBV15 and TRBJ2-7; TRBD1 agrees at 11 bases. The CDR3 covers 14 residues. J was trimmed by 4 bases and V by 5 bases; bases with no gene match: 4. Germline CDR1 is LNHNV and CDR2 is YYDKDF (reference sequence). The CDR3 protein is CATSRDRGSYEQYF. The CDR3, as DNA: TGTGCCACCAGCCGGGACAGGGGGTCTTACGAGCAGTACTTC.

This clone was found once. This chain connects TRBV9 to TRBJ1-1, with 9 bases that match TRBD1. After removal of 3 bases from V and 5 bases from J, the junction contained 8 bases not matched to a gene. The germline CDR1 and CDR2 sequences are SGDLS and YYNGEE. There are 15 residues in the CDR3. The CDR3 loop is CASSEGQGIGTEAFF. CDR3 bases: TGTGCCAGCAGCGAGGGACAGGGAATCGGAACTGAAGCTTTCTTT. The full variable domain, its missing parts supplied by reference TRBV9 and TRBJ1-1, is DSGVTQTPKHLITATGQRVTLRCSPRSGDLSVYWYQQSLDQGLQFLIQYYNGEERAKGNILERFSAQQFPDLHSELNLSSLELGDSALYFCASSEGQGIGTEAFFGQGTRLTVV.

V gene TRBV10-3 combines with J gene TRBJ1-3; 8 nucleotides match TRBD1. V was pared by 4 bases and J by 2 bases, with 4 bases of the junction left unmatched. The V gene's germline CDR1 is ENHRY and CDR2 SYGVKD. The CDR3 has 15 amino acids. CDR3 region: CAISAPGQAGNTIYF. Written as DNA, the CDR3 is TGTGCCATCAGTGCCCCGGGACAGGCTGGAAACACCATATATTTT.

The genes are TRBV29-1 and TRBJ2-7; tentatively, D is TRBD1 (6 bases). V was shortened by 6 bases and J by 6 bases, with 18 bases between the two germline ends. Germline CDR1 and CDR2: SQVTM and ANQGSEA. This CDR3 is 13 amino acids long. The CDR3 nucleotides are TGCAGCGTACCTATCCCTGGGGGCCCCGAGCAGTACTTC. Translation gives CSVPIPGGPEQYF.

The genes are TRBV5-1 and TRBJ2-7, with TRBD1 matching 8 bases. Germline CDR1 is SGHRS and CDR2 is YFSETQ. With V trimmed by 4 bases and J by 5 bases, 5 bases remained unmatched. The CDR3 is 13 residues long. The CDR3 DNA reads TGCGCCAGCAGCCGGACAGGGTACAACGAGCAGTACTTC. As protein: CASSRTGYNEQYF. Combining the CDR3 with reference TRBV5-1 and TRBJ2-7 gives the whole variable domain KAGVTQTPRYLIKTRGQQVTLSCSPISGHRSVSWYQQTPGQGLQFLFEYFSETQRNKGNFPGRFSGRQFSNSRSEMNVSTLELGDSALYLCASSRTGYNEQYFGPGTRLTVT.

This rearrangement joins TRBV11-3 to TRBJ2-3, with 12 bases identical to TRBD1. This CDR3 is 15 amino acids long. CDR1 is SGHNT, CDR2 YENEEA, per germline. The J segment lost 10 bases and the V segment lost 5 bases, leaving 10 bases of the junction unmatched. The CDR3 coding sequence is TGTGCCAGCAGCCCACGGGACAGGGGGCGAGAGGCGCAGTATTTT. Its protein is CASSPRDRGREAQYF.

CDR3 sequence: CASRRTGVPDTQYF. The CDR3 region has the DNA TGTGCCAGCAGAAGAACCGGGGTACCAGATACGCAGTATTTT. J is TRBJ2-3 and V is TRBV2; D is possibly TRBD2 (5 bases). This CDR3 comprises 14 residues. Per germline, CDR1 SNHLY and CDR2 FYNNEI. The V end lost 6 bases, the J end lost 4 bases, and 14 bases lay between the germline ends. The complete variable domain, with remaining parts taken from reference TRBV2 and TRBJ2-3, reads EPEVTQTPSHQVTQMGQEVILRCVPISNHLYFYWYRQILGQKVEFLVSFYNNEISEKSEIFDDQFSVERPDGSNFTLKIRSTKLEDSAMYFCASRRTGVPDTQYFGPGTRLTVL.

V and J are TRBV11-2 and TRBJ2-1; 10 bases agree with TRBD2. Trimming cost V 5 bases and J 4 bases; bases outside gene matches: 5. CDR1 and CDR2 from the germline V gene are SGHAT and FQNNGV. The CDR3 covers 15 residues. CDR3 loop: CASSSIAGGYNEQFF. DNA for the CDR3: TGTGCCAGCAGCAGTATAGCGGGAGGTTACAATGAGCAGTTCTTC.

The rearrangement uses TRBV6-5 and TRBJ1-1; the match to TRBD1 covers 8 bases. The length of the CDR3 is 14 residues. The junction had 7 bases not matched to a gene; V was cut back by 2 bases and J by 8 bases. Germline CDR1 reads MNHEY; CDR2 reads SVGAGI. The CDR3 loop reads CASSYGQGLGEAFF. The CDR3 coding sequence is TGTGCCAGCAGTTACGGACAGGGTCTGGGGGAAGCTTTCTTT.

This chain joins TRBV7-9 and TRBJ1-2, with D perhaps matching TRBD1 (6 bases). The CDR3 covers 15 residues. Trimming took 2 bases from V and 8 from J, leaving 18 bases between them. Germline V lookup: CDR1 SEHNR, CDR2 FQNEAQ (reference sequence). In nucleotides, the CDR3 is TGTGCCAGCAGCTTACCCCTCGCGGGGGCTCGAGGCTACACCTTC. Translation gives CASSLPLAGARGYTF.

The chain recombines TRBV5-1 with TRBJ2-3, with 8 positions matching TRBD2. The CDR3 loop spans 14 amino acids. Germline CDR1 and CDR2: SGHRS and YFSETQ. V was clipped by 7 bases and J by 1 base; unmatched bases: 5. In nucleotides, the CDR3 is TGCGCCAGCCGGGGGGGGGAGGGCACAGATACGCAGTATTTT. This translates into CASRGGEGTDTQYF.

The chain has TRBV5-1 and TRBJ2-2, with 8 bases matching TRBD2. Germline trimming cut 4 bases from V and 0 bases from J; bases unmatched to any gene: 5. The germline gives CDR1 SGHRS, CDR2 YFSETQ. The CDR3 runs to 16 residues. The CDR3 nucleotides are TGCGCCAGCAGCCCCCAGGGACTAGCGAACACCGGGGAGCTGTTTTTT. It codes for CASSPQGLANTGELFF.

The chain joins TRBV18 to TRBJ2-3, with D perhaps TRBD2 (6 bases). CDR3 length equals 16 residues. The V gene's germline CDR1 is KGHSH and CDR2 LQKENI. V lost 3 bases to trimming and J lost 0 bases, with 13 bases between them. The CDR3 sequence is CASSPTDYQSTDTQYF. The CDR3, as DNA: TGTGCCAGCTCACCCACGGACTACCAAAGCACAGATACGCAGTATTTT.

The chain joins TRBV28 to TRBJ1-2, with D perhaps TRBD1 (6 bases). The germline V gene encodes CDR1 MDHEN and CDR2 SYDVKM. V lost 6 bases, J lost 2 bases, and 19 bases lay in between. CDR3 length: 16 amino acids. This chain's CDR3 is CASSSPAAGENYGYTF. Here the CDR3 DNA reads TGTGCCAGCAGCTCTCCCGCGGCAGGGGAGAACTATGGCTACACCTTC.

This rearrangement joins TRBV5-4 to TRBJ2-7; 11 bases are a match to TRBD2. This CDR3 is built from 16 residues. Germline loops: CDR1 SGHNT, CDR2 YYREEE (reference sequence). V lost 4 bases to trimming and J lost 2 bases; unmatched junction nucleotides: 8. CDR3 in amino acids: CASSQGISGRAYEQYF. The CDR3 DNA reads TGTGCCAGCAGCCAAGGAATTAGCGGGAGGGCCTACGAGCAGTACTTC.

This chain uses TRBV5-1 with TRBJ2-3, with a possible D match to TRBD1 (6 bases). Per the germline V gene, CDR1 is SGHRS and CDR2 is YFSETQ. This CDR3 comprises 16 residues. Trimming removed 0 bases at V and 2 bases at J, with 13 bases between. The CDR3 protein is CASSLGGTILTDTQYF. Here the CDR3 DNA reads TGCGCCAGCAGCTTGGGGGGGACAATCCTCACAGATACGCAGTATTTT. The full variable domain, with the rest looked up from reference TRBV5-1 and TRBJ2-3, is KAGVTQTPRYLIKTRGQQVTLSCSPISGHRSVSWYQQTPGQGLQFLFEYFSETQRNKGNFPGRFSGRQFSNSRSEMNVSTLELGDSALYLCASSLGGTILTDTQYFGPGTRLTVL.

CDR3 sequence: CASSLWTSGRADNEQYF. For the CDR3, the DNA is TGTGCCAGCAGCTTATGGACTAGCGGGAGGGCCGACAACGAGCAGTACTTC. This chain links TRBV5-7 with TRBJ2-7, with 15 bases that match TRBD2. TRBV5-7 is filed as an ORF, its function uncertain. The V and J ends lost 2 bases and 5 bases, in that order; junction bases with no gene match: 8. The CDR3 has 17 residues.

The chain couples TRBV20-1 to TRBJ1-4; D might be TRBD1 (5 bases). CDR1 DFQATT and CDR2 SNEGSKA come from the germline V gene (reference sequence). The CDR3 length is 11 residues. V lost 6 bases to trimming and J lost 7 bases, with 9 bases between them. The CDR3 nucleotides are TGCAGTGCGAACCAGGGTGAAAAACTGTTTTTT. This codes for CSANQGEKLFF.

CDR3 region: CASSPSDRGSGYGYTF. The DNA for the CDR3 is TGTGCCAGCAGCCCTTCGGACAGGGGATCGGGCTATGGCTACACCTTC. The rearrangement links TRBV9 to TRBJ1-2; the match to TRBD1 covers 9 bases. This CDR3 spans 16 amino acids. Germline assignment: CDR1 SGDLS and CDR2 YYNGEE. The J segment lost 4 bases and the V segment lost 4 bases, leaving 11 bases of the junction unmatched.

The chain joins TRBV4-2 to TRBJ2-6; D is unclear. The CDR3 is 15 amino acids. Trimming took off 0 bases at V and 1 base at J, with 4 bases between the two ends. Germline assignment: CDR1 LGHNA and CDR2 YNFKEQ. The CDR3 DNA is TGTGCCAGCAGCCAAGACGGGTCTGGGGCCAACGTCCTGACTTTC. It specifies CASSQDGSGANVLTF.

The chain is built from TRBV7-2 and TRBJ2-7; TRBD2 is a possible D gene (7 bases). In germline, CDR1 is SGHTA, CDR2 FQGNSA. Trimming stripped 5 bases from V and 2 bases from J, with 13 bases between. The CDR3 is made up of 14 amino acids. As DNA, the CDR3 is TGTGCCAGCAGCCCCGGGGGGCTGCCCTACGAGCAGTACTTC. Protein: CASSPGGLPYEQYF.

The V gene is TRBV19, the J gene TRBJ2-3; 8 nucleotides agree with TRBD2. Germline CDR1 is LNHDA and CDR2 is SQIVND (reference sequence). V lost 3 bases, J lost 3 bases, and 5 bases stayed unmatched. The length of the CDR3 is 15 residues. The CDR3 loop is CASSIAGGRTDTQYF. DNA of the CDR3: TGTGCCAGTAGTATCGCGGGGGGCCGGACAGATACGCAGTATTTT.

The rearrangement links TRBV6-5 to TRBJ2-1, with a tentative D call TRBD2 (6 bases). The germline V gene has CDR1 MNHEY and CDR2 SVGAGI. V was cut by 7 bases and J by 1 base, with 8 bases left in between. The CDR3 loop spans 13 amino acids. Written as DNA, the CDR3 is TGTGCCAGCATGGGGACTTCCTACAATGAGCAGTTCTTC. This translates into CASMGTSYNEQFF.

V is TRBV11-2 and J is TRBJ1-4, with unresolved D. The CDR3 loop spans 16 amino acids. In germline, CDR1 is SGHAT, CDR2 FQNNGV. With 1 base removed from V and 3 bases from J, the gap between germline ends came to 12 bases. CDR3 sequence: CASSLGSKAANEKLFF. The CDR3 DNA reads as TGTGCCAGCAGCTTAGGGTCCAAGGCGGCTAATGAAAAACTGTTTTTT.